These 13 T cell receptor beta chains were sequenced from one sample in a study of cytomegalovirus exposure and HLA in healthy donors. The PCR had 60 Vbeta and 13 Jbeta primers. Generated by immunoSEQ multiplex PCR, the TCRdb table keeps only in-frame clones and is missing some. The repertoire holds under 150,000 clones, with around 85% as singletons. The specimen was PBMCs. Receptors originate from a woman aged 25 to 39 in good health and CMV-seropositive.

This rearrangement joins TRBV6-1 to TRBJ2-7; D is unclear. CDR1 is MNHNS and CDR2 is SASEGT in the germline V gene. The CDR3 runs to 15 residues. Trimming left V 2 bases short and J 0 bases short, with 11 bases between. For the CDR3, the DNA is TGTGCCAGCAGTGAATTTGGCCCCAGCTCCTACGAGCAGTACTTC. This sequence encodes CASSEFGPSSYEQYF.

CDR3 sequence reads: CASSFWGRKAFF. The CDR3 DNA reads TGTGCCAGCAGTTTTTGGGGGAGGAAAGCTTTCTTT. The chain is built from TRBV28 and TRBJ1-1; D is possibly TRBD1 (5 bases). Germline CDR1 is MDHEN and CDR2 is SYDVKM. Trimming removed 3 bases from V and 9 bases from J, with 11 bases in between. CDR3 length equals 12 residues.

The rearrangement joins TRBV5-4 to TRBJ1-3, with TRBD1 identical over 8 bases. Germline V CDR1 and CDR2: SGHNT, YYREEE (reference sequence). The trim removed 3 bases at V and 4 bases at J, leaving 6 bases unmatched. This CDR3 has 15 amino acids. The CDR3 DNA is TGTGCCAGCAGCTCCCTTGCAGGGGGCGGAAACACCATATATTTT. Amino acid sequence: CASSSLAGGGNTIYF.

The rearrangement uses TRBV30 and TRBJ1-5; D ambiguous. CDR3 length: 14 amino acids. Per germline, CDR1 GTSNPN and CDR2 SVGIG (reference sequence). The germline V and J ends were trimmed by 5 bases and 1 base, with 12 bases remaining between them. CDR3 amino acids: CAWQEGGSNQPQHF. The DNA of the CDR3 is TGTGCCTGGCAGGAAGGAGGGAGCAATCAGCCCCAGCATTTT.

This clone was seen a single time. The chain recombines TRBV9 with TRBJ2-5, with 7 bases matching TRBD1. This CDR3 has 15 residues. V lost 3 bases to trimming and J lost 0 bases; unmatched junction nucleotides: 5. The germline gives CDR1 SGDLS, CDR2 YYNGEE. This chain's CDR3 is CASSAEQGYQETQYF. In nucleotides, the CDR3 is TGTGCCAGCAGCGCCGAACAGGGGTACCAAGAGACCCAGTACTTC.

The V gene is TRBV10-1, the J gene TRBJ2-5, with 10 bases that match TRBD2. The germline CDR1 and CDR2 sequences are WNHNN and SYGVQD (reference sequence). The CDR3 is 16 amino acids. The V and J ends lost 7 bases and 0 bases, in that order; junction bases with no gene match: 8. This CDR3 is CASTCQRGGYQETQYF. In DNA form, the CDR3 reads TGCGCCAGCACCTGCCAGCGGGGGGGGTACCAAGAGACCCAGTACTTC.

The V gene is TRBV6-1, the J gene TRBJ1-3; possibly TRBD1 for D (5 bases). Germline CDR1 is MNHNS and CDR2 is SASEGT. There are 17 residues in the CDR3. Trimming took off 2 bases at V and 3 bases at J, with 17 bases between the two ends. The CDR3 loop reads CASSEQAWPGVGNTIYF. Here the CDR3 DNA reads TGTGCCAGCAGTGAACAGGCCTGGCCGGGGGTTGGAAACACCATATATTTT.

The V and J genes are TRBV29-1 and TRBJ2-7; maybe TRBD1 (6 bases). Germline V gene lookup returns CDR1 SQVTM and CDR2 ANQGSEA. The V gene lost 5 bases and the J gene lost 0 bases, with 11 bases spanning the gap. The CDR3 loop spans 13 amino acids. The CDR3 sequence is CSVKQGGSYEQYF. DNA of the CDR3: TGCAGCGTTAAACAGGGTGGCTCCTACGAGCAGTACTTC.

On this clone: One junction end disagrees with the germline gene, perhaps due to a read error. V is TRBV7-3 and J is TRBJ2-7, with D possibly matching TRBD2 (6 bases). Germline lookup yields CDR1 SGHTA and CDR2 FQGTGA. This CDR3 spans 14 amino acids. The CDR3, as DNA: TGTGCCAGCAGCGTACGCAGGGACTCCCACGAGCAGTACTTC. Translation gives CASSVRRDSHEQYF. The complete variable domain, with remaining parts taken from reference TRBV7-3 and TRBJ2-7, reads GAGVSQTPSNKVTEKGKYVELRCDPISGHTALYWYRQSLGQGPEFLIYFQGTGAADDSGLPNDRFFAVRPEGSVSTLKIQRTERGDSAVYLCASSVRRDSHEQYFGPGTRLTVT.

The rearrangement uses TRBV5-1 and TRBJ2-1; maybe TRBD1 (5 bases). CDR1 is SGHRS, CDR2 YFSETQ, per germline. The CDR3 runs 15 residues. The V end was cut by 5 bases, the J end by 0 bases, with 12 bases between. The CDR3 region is CASRLTGSSYNEQFF. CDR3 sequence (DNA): TGCGCCAGCAGACTTACAGGAAGCTCCTACAATGAGCAGTTCTTC.

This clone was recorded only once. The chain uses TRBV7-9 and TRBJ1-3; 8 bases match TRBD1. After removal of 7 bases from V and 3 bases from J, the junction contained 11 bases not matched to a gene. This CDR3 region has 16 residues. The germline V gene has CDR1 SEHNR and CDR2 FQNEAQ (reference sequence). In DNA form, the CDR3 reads TGTGCCAGCATCCAGACGGGCAGGGGGCTTGGAAACACCATATATTTT. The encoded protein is CASIQTGRGLGNTIYF.

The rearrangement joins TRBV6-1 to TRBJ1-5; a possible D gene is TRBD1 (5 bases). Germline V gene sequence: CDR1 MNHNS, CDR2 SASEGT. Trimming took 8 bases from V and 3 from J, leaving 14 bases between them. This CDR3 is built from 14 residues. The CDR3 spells CASLSRQLNQPQHF. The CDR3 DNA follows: TGTGCCAGCCTCTCTCGACAGCTCAATCAGCCCCAGCATTTT.

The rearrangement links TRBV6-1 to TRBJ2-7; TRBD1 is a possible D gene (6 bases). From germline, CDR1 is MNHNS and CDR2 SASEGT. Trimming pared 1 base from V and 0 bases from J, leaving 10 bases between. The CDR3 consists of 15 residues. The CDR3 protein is CASSEETGASYEQYF. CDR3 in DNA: TGTGCCAGCAGTGAAGAGACAGGTGCCTCCTACGAGCAGTACTTC.